These 4 T cell receptor beta chains were all obtained from the same sample, sequenced in a study of T cells in Graves' hyperthyroidism and ophthalmopathy. It was RNA transcripts that yielded the amplified TCR beta CDR3 regions. During a first-round RT-PCR of the TCR CDR3, the HTBI primer set was used. TCRdb processed the multiplex PCR reads anew with MiXCR; each CDR3 protein has one entry. The repertoire has over 400,000 distinct CDR3 sequences, approximately 22% of them found once; the top ten carry approximately 49%. Source material: blood. The receptor set was obtained from a woman between 65 and 79 years old with Graves' ophthalmopathy.

The chain employs TRBV6-1 and TRBJ1-3; no reliable D call. Germline V gene data show CDR1 as MNHNS and CDR2 as SASEGT. This CDR3 is 13 amino acids long. Trimming pared 6 bases from V and 0 bases from J, leaving 6 bases between. The CDR3: CASRLDSGNTIYF. The DNA for the CDR3 is TGTGCCAGCAGGCTCGACTCTGGAAACACCATATATTTT.

Concerning this clonotype: At one end, the junction sequence differs from germline, possibly due to a read error. The chain has TRBV6-2 or TRBV6-3 and TRBJ2-5; 10 positions match TRBD2. The CDR3 has 15 residues. Germline V gives CDR1 MNHEY, CDR2 SVGEGT. CDR3 nucleotides: TGTGCCAGCAGTTTTATTGCTAGCGGGAGTAGGACCCAGTGCTTC. It is translated as CASSFIASGSRTQCF.

This clonotype was seen more than once but under ten times. The V and J genes are TRBV5-1 and TRBJ1-1; D is possibly TRBD1 (6 bases). This CDR3 spans 15 amino acids. Germline loops: CDR1 SGHRS, CDR2 YFSETQ. Trimming pared 2 bases from V and 0 bases from J, leaving 11 bases between. The CDR3 DNA follows: TGCGCCAGCAGCTTTCAGGGGCCATTGAACACTGAAGCTTTCTTT. It codes for CASSFQGPLNTEAFF.

This clonotype came up a few times. The V call is TRBV5-1, the J call TRBJ2-1, with 9 nucleotides matching TRBD2. The V segment lost 2 bases and the J segment 0 bases; nucleotides outside the gene matches: 6. The CDR3 runs to 17 residues. From germline, CDR1 is SGHRS and CDR2 YFSETQ. The CDR3 loop reads CASSFGGGRVSYNEQFF. CDR3 nucleotide sequence: TGCGCCAGCAGCTTCGGGGGCGGGAGGGTCTCCTACAATGAGCAGTTCTTC.